The source of this T cell receptor beta chain is a study of technical replicates of blood from a few donors. The protocol was immunoSEQ multiplex PCR, while the TCRdb copy is restricted to in-frame clones and leaves out a portion. The data contain 58,000 or so clones, 70% to 90% of them singletons. Sequencing was done on a sample of PBMCs. This receptor was identified in a human donor in good health. Some clones in this sample may be carry-over from other donors' samples.

CDR3 nucleotide sequence: TGTGCCAGCAGTTTAAGCAGGGGACCCAATTCACCCCTCCACTTT. As protein: CASSLSRGPNSPLHF. The V gene is TRBV27, the J gene TRBJ1-6, with a weak D call TRBD1 (6 bases). The germline CDR1 and CDR2 sequences are MNHEY and SMNVEV (reference sequence). This CDR3 has 15 residues. The V end was cut by 2 bases, the J end by 7 bases, with 12 bases between.